The 8 T cell receptor beta chains below were found in one sample sequenced in a study of early T cells in non-severe SARS-CoV-2 infection. Via MiXCR, TCRdb re-called the 5' RACE reads, giving one row per CDR3 protein. The data contain approximately 77,000 distinct CDR3 sequences, roughly 15% of them singletons. The source material was whole blood. Receptors originate from an adult who was a healthcare worker with PCR-confirmed SARS-CoV-2 infection or an uninfected control (not recorded which).

This clonotype was seen a few times. The chain's CDR3 is CASSGLAGNNEQFF. CDR3 coding DNA: TGCGCCAGCAGCGGACTAGCGGGAAACAATGAGCAGTTCTTC. The chain couples TRBV5-1 to TRBJ2-1, with 12 bases fitting TRBD2. This CDR3 contains 14 residues. Germline-derived CDR1 and CDR2 are SGHRS and YFSETQ. After removal of 4 bases from V and 5 bases from J, the junction contained 1 base not matched to a gene.

There are many counts of this clonotype. This chain uses TRBV5-1 with TRBJ2-1, with TRBD2 matching over 8 bases. CDR1 and CDR2 from the germline V gene are SGHRS and YFSETQ. The CDR3 is made up of 14 amino acids. V shed 4 bases, J shed 12 bases, and the junction held 12 bases outside the gene matches. This CDR3 reads CASSGSGREIRQFF. Written as DNA, the CDR3 is TGCGCCAGCAGCGGGAGCGGGAGAGAAATACGGCAGTTCTTC. The full variable domain, its missing parts supplied by reference TRBV5-1 and TRBJ2-1, is KAGVTQTPRYLIKTRGQQVTLSCSPISGHRSVSWYQQTPGQGLQFLFEYFSETQRNKGNFPGRFSGRQFSNSRSEMNVSTLELGDSALYLCASSGSGREIRQFFGPGTRLTVL.

This clonotype was seen a handful of times. The rearrangement links TRBV10-3 to TRBJ1-2; 10 bases align to TRBD1. J gave up 6 bases and V 6 bases, and 7 bases lay outside the gene matches. CDR1 is ENHRY and CDR2 is SYGVKD in the germline V gene. The CDR3 has 14 residues. The CDR3 reads CAIRGTGDSNGYTF. In DNA, the CDR3 is TGTGCCATCAGGGGGACAGGGGACTCGAATGGCTACACCTTC.

This clonotype was observed a handful of times. This chain connects TRBV5-4 to TRBJ1-1; weak D call: TRBD1 (5 bases). The germline gives CDR1 SGHNT, CDR2 YYREEE (reference sequence). The CDR3 contains 14 residues. Trimming took 4 bases from V and 4 from J, leaving 14 bases between them. The CDR3 coding sequence is TGTGCCAGCAGCCCCGGGGCCCGGGGCACTGAAGCTTTCTTT. This gives the protein CASSPGARGTEAFF.

V usage is TRBV6-5 and J usage is TRBJ2-1; D is undetermined. Trimming left V 0 bases short and J 7 bases short, with 13 bases between. The germline V gene has CDR1 MNHEY and CDR2 SVGAGI. CDR3 length: 15 amino acids. Here the CDR3 DNA reads TGTGCCAGCAGTTACTCGATAGGGCTGGGAAATGAGCAGTTCTTC. This translates into CASSYSIGLGNEQFF.

This clonotype was detected only a few times. The chain combines TRBV7-2 with TRBJ1-5, with no clear D. Per germline, CDR1 SGHTA and CDR2 FQGNSA. The CDR3 spans 15 residues. Trimming left V 5 bases short and J 2 bases short, with 13 bases between. The CDR3 DNA reads TGTGCCAGCAGCCCTGAGGAGGGTGGCAATCAGCCCCAGCATTTT. It translates to CASSPEEGGNQPQHF.

The chain recombines TRBV28 with TRBJ2-1, with 8 bases identical to TRBD2. The CDR3 totals 14 residues. Germline CDR1 and CDR2: MDHEN and SYDVKM. Trimming took 4 bases from V and 5 from J; bases not matched to a gene: 4. This chain's CDR3 is CASSSGGPNNEQFF. Here the CDR3 DNA reads TGTGCCAGCAGTTCGGGGGGGCCGAACAATGAGCAGTTCTTC.

A few counts support this clonotype. The chain uses TRBV3-1 and TRBJ2-1; 8 nucleotides agree with TRBD1. CDR3 length: 19 amino acids. Germline V gene data show CDR1 as LGHDT and CDR2 as YNNKEL (reference sequence). Trimming at V came to 1 base and at J to 12 bases, leaving 23 bases not matched to a gene. The CDR3 region has the DNA TGTGCCAGCAGCCAAGTCCCTGGAGCGTTGTTGGGCAGGGGGCCTCGGCAGTTCTTC. This codes for CASSQVPGALLGRGPRQFF.